This TCR beta chain was sequenced in a study of T cells after yellow fever vaccination (dated by TCRdb to the late 2010s). For the wider study: Libraries from fractions with low cell numbers were prepared with the SMART-Seq v4 Ultra Low Input RNA kit. To follow T-cell clones before and after primary and booster YFV17D yellow fever vaccination, bulk TCR alpha and beta repertoires were sequenced over time. Two healthy male donors, one aged 18 to 30 and one aged 30 to 39 years, were included in the cohort. Blood samples were taken at several timepoints before and after primary and secondary immunization, and bulk PBMC replicates and cell subsets were isolated. The study at large found these results: A small fraction of clonotypes appeared in both the CD4 and CD8 compartments, likely as a result of convergent recombination. Because only a couple of donors were included in the study, the extent to which the findings can be generalized is limited. Computational filtering was required because FACS-sorted repertoires could contain abundant contaminating clonotypes from the bulk population. Most clones expanded after primary vaccination (almost 97% of CD4 and 88% of CD8) were re-detected after the booster, suggesting that broad memory maintenance occurred. Compared with the primary T-cell response, the secondary T-cell response was weaker but faster, peaking on day 5 rather than day 15.

This clonotype was counted many times. This receptor's antigen is unknown. The sample holds no much larger clone one base away, and base qualities are not on file. Trimming removed 0 bases from V and 5 bases from J, leaving 8 bases between the germline ends. Including the terminal cysteine and phenylalanine, the CDR3 comprises 14 residues. Solely the CDR3 DNA is kept, with 42 bases framed from the first base. The CDR1 and CDR2 encoded by the germline V gene are SGDLS and YYNGEE. TCRdb names Illumina NovaSeq 6000 as the instrument used. TCR cDNA was synthesized by 5'RACE template switching, which introduced a universal primer site and unique molecular identifiers. Priming of cDNA synthesis was performed from both the TCR alpha and TCR beta constant segments. Library amplification used two PCR steps, and the second PCR step added sample barcodes and sequencing adapters. Sequencing of libraries was performed on Illumina HiSeq 2500 (2x100 bp) or NovaSeq (2x150 bp). Per the authors' processing: MIGEC handled demultiplexing of reads and collapsing into UMI consensus sequences, while MiXCR performed V(D)J alignment. Using edgeR on replicate PBMC samples, clonotypes were called vaccine-responding if FDR was below 0.01 and the log2 fold change was above 5 up to day 15. Bulk clonotypes were assigned CD4 or CD8 identity according to which sequenced CD4 or CD8 repertoire held them at higher abundance. Clones were called with MiXCR by TCRdb after fastp trimmed the public reads at Q25, and only in-frame beta chains were retained. Entries that share a CDR3 protein sequence are merged under the most common genes and DNA. Here the V and J calls rest on TCRdb's processing, not on the authors' analysis. The sample table holds about 300,000 distinct CDR3 sequences, of which roughly 4.3% were seen once. The top ten clonotypes cover roughly a quarter of the sample.

In the paper's terms, the treatment or condition label means: live attenuated yellow fever vaccine strain. At each blood-draw timepoint, two biological replicates of bulk PBMCs were collected. A standard Ficoll-Paque protocol was used to isolate PBMCs from peripheral blood. TriZol was used to extract RNA from bulk PBMCs, CD4 and CD8 fractions, and dextramer-positive and dextramer-negative fractions. This sequence uses TRBV9 and TRBJ2-2, with no confidently assigned D gene. This sequence originates from a man between 18 and 29 years old who received the YFV17D yellow fever vaccine. This specimen consisted of PBMCs, obtained 5 days after the yellow fever booster vaccination. The encoded CDR3 is CASSVVASTGELFF. The sequenced DNA is TGTGCCAGCAGCGTAGTGGCCTCAACCGGGGAGCTGTTTTTT.